The 2 T cell receptor beta chains presented below share a single source sample, sequenced in a study of T cells expressing NK-cell markers. Using the 5' RACE reads, TCRdb records one entry per CDR3 protein without DNA. The repertoire shows roughly 180,000 distinct CDR3 sequences; the top ten hold less than 20%. Specimen: blood T cells: a sorted CD56 or NKG2C T cell subset, CD4+ or CD8+ T cells, or bulk PBMC T cells (not recorded which). The receptors were gathered from a woman aged 18-70 years in good health.

The CDR3 loop reads CASSGGGQVAQYF. This chain uses TRBV2 with TRBJ2-5; TCRdb indicates TRBD1, and absent DNA this call remains unverified. The CDR3 runs to 13 residues. In germline, CDR1 is SNHLY, CDR2 FYNNEI.

The chain recombines TRBV12-3 or TRBV12-4 with TRBJ1-6. The CDR3 has 15 residues. The CDR3 is CASSSVGSYNSPLHF.